The 21 T cell receptor beta chains presented below share a single source sample, sequenced in a study of T cell responses to AZD1222 COVID-19 vaccine. The protocol was immunoSEQ multiplex PCR, while the TCRdb copy is restricted to in-frame clones and leaves out a portion. The table has fewer than 200,000 clones, over 80% seen once. The sequences come from peripheral blood, collected on day 0 of AZD1222 vaccination. These receptors all stem from an adult in good health.

This chain connects TRBV12-5 to TRBJ1-4, with TRBD1 matching over 11 bases. Germline lookup yields CDR1 LGHNT and CDR2 FRNRAP. The CDR3 is 16 residues long. The ends lost 0 bases at V and 8 bases at J; junction bases unmatched: 5. CDR3 protein: CASGLVLGQGEEKLFF. CDR3 nucleotides: TGTGCTAGTGGTTTGGTGCTGGGACAGGGGGAAGAAAAACTGTTTTTT.

The gene calls are TRBV2 and TRBJ1-1; possibly TRBD1 for D (5 bases). Per the germline V gene, CDR1 is SNHLY and CDR2 is FYNNEI. The CDR3 sequence is 15 residues long. V dropped 1 base and J dropped 2 bases, with 11 bases sitting between them. The CDR3 reads CASSEDDRGNTEAFF. As DNA, the CDR3 is TGTGCCAGCAGTGAAGACGATAGGGGAAACACTGAAGCTTTCTTT. Using reference TRBV2 and TRBJ1-1 for the parts outside the CDR3, the full variable domain is EPEVTQTPSHQVTQMGQEVILRCVPISNHLYFYWYRQILGQKVEFLVSFYNNEISEKSEIFDDQFSVERPDGSNFTLKIRSTKLEDSAMYFCASSEDDRGNTEAFFGQGTRLTVV.

The rearrangement uses TRBV19 and TRBJ1-6, with 8 bases fitting TRBD1. The CDR3 is made up of 15 amino acids. The germline gives CDR1 LNHDA, CDR2 SQIVND (reference sequence). The J segment lost 5 bases and the V segment lost 2 bases, leaving 2 bases of the junction unmatched. As DNA, the CDR3 is TGTGCCAGTAGTATACGACAGGGGAATAATTCACCCCTCCACTTT. Its protein is CASSIRQGNNSPLHF.

The chain recombines TRBV5-6 with TRBJ2-2; a weak D match, TRBD1 (6 bases). This CDR3 region has 15 residues. V was pared by 0 bases and J by 4 bases, with 10 bases between. CDR1 and CDR2 from the germline V gene are SGHDT and YYEEEE. CDR3 sequence: CASSLGDMFTGELFF. The CDR3, as DNA: TGTGCCAGCAGCTTGGGGGACATGTTCACCGGGGAGCTGTTTTTT.

CDR3 residues: CASSLGWENTIYF. CDR3 nucleotide sequence: TGTGCCAGCAGCTTAGGGTGGGAGAACACCATATATTTT. The V and J genes are TRBV11-2 and TRBJ1-3; no clear D gene. There are 13 residues in the CDR3. The germline V and J ends were trimmed by 1 base and 7 bases, with 8 bases remaining between them. In germline, CDR1 is SGHAT, CDR2 FQNNGV.

V is TRBV12-5 and J is TRBJ2-6; weak D call: TRBD2 (6 bases). Trimming removed 6 bases from V and 0 bases from J, with 12 bases in between. CDR1 and CDR2 from the germline V gene are LGHNT and FRNRAP. This CDR3 comprises 16 residues. CDR3 sequence (DNA): TGTGCTAGTGGCAGCGGGTCCCACTCTGGGGCCAACGTCCTGACTTTC. It yields the protein CASGSGSHSGANVLTF.

V is TRBV6-2 or TRBV6-3 and J is TRBJ1-5, with TRBD1 matching 7 bases. The V gene end was trimmed by 5 bases and the J gene end by 4 bases; junction bases not matched to a gene: 11. Germline CDR1 MNHEY, CDR2 SVGEGT. There are 16 residues in the CDR3. CDR3 in amino acids: CASSSYRGTGNQPQHF. CDR3 bases: TGTGCCAGCAGTAGCTACAGGGGTACTGGGAATCAGCCCCAGCATTTT.

The V and J genes are TRBV4-1 and TRBJ2-7; D not certain. The CDR3 has 13 amino acids. From germline, CDR1 is MGHRA and CDR2 YSYEKL. With 4 bases removed from V and 4 bases from J, the gap between germline ends came to 11 bases. CDR3 sequence reads: CASSPPERYEQYF. CDR3 coding DNA: TGCGCCAGCAGCCCACCGGAGCGTTACGAGCAGTACTTC.

This clone was seen a handful of times. V is TRBV5-4 and J is TRBJ1-2; D uncertain. V was pared by 3 bases and J by 2 bases, with 14 bases between. In germline, CDR1 is SGHNT, CDR2 YYREEE (reference sequence). The CDR3 length is 15 residues. The CDR3: CASSWAGGGNYGYTF. DNA for the CDR3: TGTGCCAGCAGCTGGGCCGGTGGCGGAAACTATGGCTACACCTTC.

This chain links TRBV3-1 (or the pseudogene TRBV3-2) with TRBJ2-2; 10 positions agree with TRBD2. This CDR3 is 15 amino acids long. V shed 5 bases and J 4 bases; nucleotides not matched to a gene: 4. Per germline, CDR1 LGHDT and CDR2 YNNKEL (reference sequence). CDR3 residues: CASSGTSGITGELFF. As DNA, the CDR3 is TGTGCCAGCAGCGGTACTAGCGGGATCACCGGGGAGCTGTTTTTT.

The CDR3 DNA reads TGTGCCAGCAGCTTAGTCTTCCTGGTGACGGACAATGAGCAGTTCTTC. Encoded protein: CASSLVFLVTDNEQFF. This chain uses TRBV7-2 with TRBJ2-1; no firm D call. Germline V gene sequence: CDR1 SGHTA, CDR2 FQGNSA. The germline V and J ends were trimmed by 1 base and 5 bases, with 15 bases remaining between them. The CDR3 consists of 16 residues.

This clone came up a few times. The chain has TRBV16 and TRBJ1-3; a weak D match, TRBD1 (5 bases). The CDR3 length is 14 residues. The V end was cut by 6 bases, the J end by 0 bases, with 9 bases between. Germline V lookup: CDR1 KGHSY, CDR2 FQNENV. This CDR3 is CASSRQSSGNTIYF. CDR3 DNA: TGTGCCAGCAGTCGACAGTCCTCTGGAAACACCATATATTTT.

The chain couples TRBV27 to TRBJ2-2; 7 bases match TRBD1. In germline, CDR1 is MNHEY, CDR2 SMNVEV (reference sequence). The CDR3 spans 20 residues. V was pared by 4 bases and J by 6 bases, with 23 bases of the junction left unmatched. As DNA, the CDR3 is TGTGCCAGCAGTTGGAGACTAAACCCATACCAGCAGAGGGGGCCCGGGGAGCTGTTTTTT. The encoded protein is CASSWRLNPYQQRGPGELFF.

This clone was detected a few times. The CDR3 DNA reads as TGTGCCACCAGTGGGTACATTGGACAGGGGGCATATGGCTACACCTTC. Protein: CATSGYIGQGAYGYTF. The rearrangement joins TRBV24-1 to TRBJ1-2, with 11 bases aligning to TRBD1. CDR3 length: 16 residues. The V and J ends lost 5 bases and 5 bases, in that order; junction bases with no gene match: 9. CDR1 KGHDR and CDR2 SFDVKD come from the germline V gene.

The rearrangement joins TRBV20-1 to TRBJ1-2; no clear D gene. With 4 bases removed from V and 14 bases from J, the gap between germline ends came to 17 bases. The V gene's germline CDR1 is DFQATT and CDR2 SNEGSKA (reference sequence). The length of the CDR3 is 11 residues. CDR3 coding DNA: TGCAGTGCTATCATTTCCCTCCGTGGAACCTTC. Its translation is CSAIISLRGTF.

This sequence joins TRBV5-5 and TRBJ1-4; D is perhaps TRBD1 (5 bases). V shed 2 bases and J shed 4 bases, with 9 bases lying between them. CDR3 length: 14 residues. The V gene's germline CDR1 is SGHKS and CDR2 YYEKEE (reference sequence). CDR3 protein: CASSFDSLNEKLFF. CDR3 sequence (DNA): TGTGCCAGCAGCTTTGACAGTCTTAATGAAAAACTGTTTTTT. The entire variable domain, with the rest obtained from reference TRBV5-5 and TRBJ1-4, is as follows: DAGVTQSPTHLIKTRGQQVTLRCSPISGHKSVSWYQQVLGQGPQFIFQYYEKEERGRGNFPDRFSARQFPNYSSELNVNALLLGDSALYLCASSFDSLNEKLFFGSGTQLSVL.

The gene calls are TRBV6-5 and TRBJ1-6; D is unclear. V lost 7 bases to trimming and J lost 3 bases, with 7 bases between them. The CDR3 spans 13 residues. CDR1 MNHEY and CDR2 SVGAGI come from the germline V gene. The CDR3 spells CASKGSYNSPLHF. The CDR3 nucleotides are TGTGCCAGCAAGGGCAGCTATAATTCACCCCTCCACTTT.

For the CDR3, the DNA is TGTGCCAGTAGTCTCGGGTCCAGGGCCTACAATCAGCCCCAGCATTTT. This gives the protein CASSLGSRAYNQPQHF. V is TRBV19 and J is TRBJ1-5; D may be TRBD1 (5 bases). In germline, CDR1 is LNHDA, CDR2 SQIVND (reference sequence). Trimming shortened V by 5 bases and J by 3 bases, and 17 bases separated the two germline ends. CDR3 size: 16 residues.

The chain combines TRBV9 with TRBJ2-3, with 10 bases lining up with TRBD2. V dropped 0 bases and J dropped 5; count of bases not matched to a gene: 6. The CDR3 totals 16 residues. Looked up from germline, CDR1 is SGDLS and CDR2 is YYNGEE. The CDR3 is CASSVGLAGAGDTQYF. The CDR3 DNA is TGTGCCAGCAGCGTAGGGCTAGCGGGGGCGGGAGATACGCAGTATTTT. Based on the CDR3 plus reference TRBV9 and TRBJ2-3, the full variable domain is DSGVTQTPKHLITATGQRVTLRCSPRSGDLSVYWYQQSLDQGLQFLIQYYNGEERAKGNILERFSAQQFPDLHSELNLSSLELGDSALYFCASSVGLAGAGDTQYFGPGTRLTVL.

Only one count was recorded for this clone. The chain combines TRBV12-3 or TRBV12-4 with TRBJ1-1, with D possibly matching TRBD1 (5 bases). Trimming pared 6 bases from V and 0 bases from J, leaving 8 bases between. The CDR3 consists of 13 residues. The CDR3 region is CASRHRMNTEAFF. As DNA, the CDR3 is TGTGCCAGCAGGCACAGGATGAACACTGAAGCTTTCTTT.

The rearrangement uses TRBV2 and TRBJ2-7; 8 nucleotides line up with TRBD1. V shed 7 bases and J 2 bases; nucleotides not matched to a gene: 13. The germline CDR1 and CDR2 sequences are SNHLY and FYNNEI. The CDR3 is 16 residues long. The CDR3 nucleotides read TGTGCCAGCACCCCCTATGTCGACAGGGGCGCCTACGAGCAGTACTTC. This encodes CASTPYVDRGAYEQYF.